These 14 T cell receptor beta chains came from one sample sequenced in a study of CD8+ T cells in alopecia areata. Once RNA had been extracted, it was reverse transcribed into cDNA to act as the sequencing template. Repertoires were generated with immunoSEQ multiplex PCR, while TCRdb's copy carries only in-frame clones and drops some. The sample shows 110,000 or so clones, 59% of them seen only once. The specimen was CD8+ T cells sorted from blood. The origin of the receptors is a human donor in good health.

This clone was recorded only once. V is TRBV29-1 and J is TRBJ2-5; D may match TRBD1 or TRBD2 (5 bases each). V gave up 6 bases and J gave up 6 bases, with 23 bases separating them. The germline V gene encodes CDR1 SQVTM and CDR2 ANQGSEA. The CDR3 length is 15 residues. CDR3 residues: CSVDYRDDFDQTQYF. The CDR3 DNA follows: TGCAGCGTCGATTACCGGGACGATTTTGACCAGACCCAGTACTTC.

The J gene is TRBJ2-5, the V gene TRBV9, with 8 bases fitting TRBD2. CDR3 length: 15 residues. From germline, CDR1 is SGDLS and CDR2 YYNGEE. Unmatched junction bases numbered 9, after V lost 3 bases and J lost 5 bases. As DNA, the CDR3 is TGTGCCAGCAGCGCGACAGTAGCGGGGTATGAGACCCAGTACTTC. Amino acid sequence: CASSATVAGYETQYF.

The chain joins TRBV13 to TRBJ2-7; 8 bases match TRBD1. This CDR3 has 14 amino acids. The germline V gene has CDR1 PRHDT and CDR2 FYEKMQ (reference sequence). V gave up 3 bases and J gave up 2 bases; unmatched junction bases: 3. The CDR3 protein is CASSFGGQAYEQYF. The CDR3 region has the DNA TGTGCCAGCAGCTTCGGGGGACAGGCCTACGAGCAGTACTTC.

Notes on this clone: Mismatch with germline at one junction end may stem from a read error. The V call is TRBV4-1, the J call TRBJ1-2; D unresolved. The CDR3 is 13 amino acids. In germline, CDR1 is MGHRA, CDR2 YSYEKL. The CDR3 reads CASSQDLNGPLIF. The CDR3 DNA sequence: TGCGCCAGCAGCCAAGATCTGAACGGGCCGTTAATATTC.

This chain joins TRBV28 and TRBJ2-1; D unclear. V was trimmed by 1 base and J by 3 bases, leaving 1 base between them. The CDR3 covers 12 residues. The germline CDR1 and CDR2 sequences are MDHEN and SYDVKM. The CDR3 loop is CASSLYYNEQFF. The CDR3 region has the DNA TGTGCCAGCAGTTTATACTACAATGAGCAGTTCTTC.

This clone has more than one count but fewer than ten. The rearrangement links TRBV5-6 to TRBJ2-5; 8 bases line up with TRBD1. V lost 5 bases to trimming and J lost 5 bases; unmatched junction nucleotides: 11. Looked up from germline, CDR1 is SGHDT and CDR2 is YYEEEE. There are 15 residues in the CDR3. The CDR3 bases are TGTGCCAGCAGTCTCCTGACAGGGGAAACGGAGACCCAGTACTTC. Amino acids: CASSLLTGETETQYF. The full variable domain, rest sourced from reference TRBV5-6 and TRBJ2-5, is DAGVTQSPTHLIKTRGQQVTLRCSPKSGHDTVSWYQQALGQGPQFIFQYYEEEERQRGNFPDRFSGHQFPNYSSELNVNALLLGDSALYLCASSLLTGETETQYFGPGTRLLVL.

The chain links TRBV19 to TRBJ2-5, with D uncertain. The CDR3 is 11 residues long. Germline V gives CDR1 LNHDA, CDR2 SQIVND (reference sequence). The V end lost 9 bases, the J end lost 5 bases, and 10 bases lay between the germline ends. In DNA form, the CDR3 reads TGTGCCAGCAGAGGATGGGAGACCCAGTACTTC. This gives the protein CASRGWETQYF.

This clone was observed a handful of times. The chain uses TRBV2 and TRBJ1-2; D remains ambiguous. In germline, CDR1 is SNHLY, CDR2 FYNNEI. The ends were cut back, 4 bases at V and 0 bases at J, with 12 bases in the middle. The CDR3 consists of 15 residues. Here the CDR3 reads CASSGKEDTNYGYTF. Written as DNA, the CDR3 is TGTGCCAGCAGTGGAAAAGAGGATACTAACTATGGCTACACCTTC. Full variable domain (rest looked up from reference TRBV2 and TRBJ1-2): EPEVTQTPSHQVTQMGQEVILRCVPISNHLYFYWYRQILGQKVEFLVSFYNNEISEKSEIFDDQFSVERPDGSNFTLKIRSTKLEDSAMYFCASSGKEDTNYGYTFGSGTRLTVV.

V usage is TRBV4-3 and J usage is TRBJ2-7; a weak D match, TRBD1 (6 bases). Trimming pared 4 bases from V and 4 bases from J, leaving 17 bases between. The CDR3 has 15 amino acids. Germline V CDR1 and CDR2: LGHNA, YSLEER. CDR3 in DNA: TGCGCCAGCAGCCCCCGTGGGACACCAGGATACGAGCAGTACTTC. This sequence encodes CASSPRGTPGYEQYF.

J is TRBJ1-2 and V is TRBV28; D is unresolved. Looked up from germline, CDR1 is MDHEN and CDR2 is SYDVKM. V was cut by 2 bases and J by 3 bases, with 7 bases left in between. This CDR3 has 13 amino acids. The CDR3 DNA reads as TGTGCCAGCAGTTTAATCGGTCACTATGGCTACACCTTC. Protein product: CASSLIGHYGYTF.

The genes are TRBV11-2 and TRBJ2-5; D is undetermined. The length of the CDR3 is 17 residues. Trimming cost V 2 bases and J 4 bases, with 20 bases left between them. Germline values: CDR1 SGHAT, CDR2 FQNNGV. The CDR3 DNA sequence: TGTGCCAGCAGCTTAACCCCCGACTGGGCTTTCGGAGAGACCCAGTACTTC. Translation gives CASSLTPDWAFGETQYF.

In its sample, this clone is medium-sized (0.01 to 0.1%). The genes are TRBV9 and TRBJ2-7, with D possibly being TRBD2 (7 bases). CDR3 length: 15 amino acids. Germline CDR1 reads SGDLS; CDR2 reads YYNGEE. Trimming shortened V by 8 bases and J by 5 bases, and 23 bases separated the two germline ends. This CDR3 reads CASSRSGGRPDEQYF. CDR3 bases: TGTGCCAGTTCCCGGTCCGGGGGGCGACCAGACGAGCAGTACTTC.

The table lists this clone with many counts. This chain links TRBV27 with TRBJ2-7; weak D call: TRBD1 (6 bases). The CDR3 totals 14 residues. Trimming left V 6 bases short and J 0 bases short, with 12 bases between. Per the germline V gene, CDR1 is MNHEY and CDR2 is SMNVEV (reference sequence). The CDR3 sequence is CASSGQSSSYEQYF. The CDR3 DNA is TGTGCCAGCAGCGGACAGAGTAGCTCCTACGAGCAGTACTTC.

The DNA of the CDR3 is TGCGCCAGCAGCTTACCGGGACTGACGACAGATACGCAGTATTTT. Protein sequence: CASSLPGLTTDTQYF. J is TRBJ2-3 and V is TRBV5-1, with D maybe TRBD2 (6 bases). CDR1 and CDR2 from the germline V gene are SGHRS and YFSETQ. The germline V and J ends were trimmed by 2 bases and 3 bases, with 13 bases remaining between them. The CDR3 has 15 amino acids.